What follows is one T cell receptor beta chain and its context. Its antigen is still unknown. TCRdb redid the calling of the 5' RACE reads with MiXCR, one entry per CDR3 protein. Of approximately 1.8 million distinct CDR3 sequences detected, about 32% appear once; the ten largest clones hold around 0.25%. This sample was taken from a study of identical twins. CDR3 size: 10 residues. The germline V gene encodes CDR1 DFQATT and CDR2 SNEGSKA (reference sequence). Trimming removed 6 bases from V and 9 bases from J, with 11 bases in between. Study-level findings and limits: Beta out-of-frame sequences showed weaker excess twin sharing.

Sequenced: cord blood. The receptor was derived from a newborn girl in good health. The chain employs TRBV20-1 and TRBJ2-5, with D uncertain. The CDR3 sequence: CSASYLAQYF. DNA for the CDR3: TGCAGTGCCTCCTATCTAGCCCAGTACTTC.